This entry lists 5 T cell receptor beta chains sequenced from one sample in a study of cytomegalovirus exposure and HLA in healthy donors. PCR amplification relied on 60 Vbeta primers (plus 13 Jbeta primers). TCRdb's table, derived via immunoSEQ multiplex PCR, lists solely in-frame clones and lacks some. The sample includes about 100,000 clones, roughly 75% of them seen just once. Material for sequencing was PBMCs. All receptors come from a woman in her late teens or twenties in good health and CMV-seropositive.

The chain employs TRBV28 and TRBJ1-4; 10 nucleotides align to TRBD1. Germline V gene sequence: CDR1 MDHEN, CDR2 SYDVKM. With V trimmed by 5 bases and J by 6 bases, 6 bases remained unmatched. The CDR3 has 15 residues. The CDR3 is CASSSPDRGDEKLFF. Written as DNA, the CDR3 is TGTGCCAGCAGTAGCCCGGACAGGGGGGATGAAAAACTGTTTTTT.

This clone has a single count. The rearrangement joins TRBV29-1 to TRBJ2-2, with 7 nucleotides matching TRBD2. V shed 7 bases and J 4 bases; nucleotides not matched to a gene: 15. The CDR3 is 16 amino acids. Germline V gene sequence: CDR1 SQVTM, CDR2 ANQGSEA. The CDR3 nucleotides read TGCAGCGAATACAGGCATGGTAGCGGGTTCACCGGGGAGCTGTTTTTT. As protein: CSEYRHGSGFTGELFF.

CDR3 coding DNA: TGTGCCAGCAGTTTAAGGACAGTAAACACTGAAGCTTTCTTT. The encoded protein is CASSLRTVNTEAFF. This sequence joins TRBV28 and TRBJ1-1, with D possibly being TRBD1 (6 bases). With 2 bases removed from V and 2 bases from J, the gap between germline ends came to 9 bases. This CDR3 has 14 residues. Germline CDR1 and CDR2: MDHEN and SYDVKM.

This chain's CDR3 is CASSSGQTRESGYTF. CDR3 DNA: TGCGCCAGCAGCTCGGGACAGACCCGGGAGAGTGGCTACACCTTC. The J gene is TRBJ1-2, the V gene TRBV5-1, with TRBD1 identical over 7 bases. This CDR3 has 15 residues. The V segment lost 3 bases and the J segment 7 bases; nucleotides outside the gene matches: 12. CDR1 is SGHRS and CDR2 is YFSETQ in the germline V gene.

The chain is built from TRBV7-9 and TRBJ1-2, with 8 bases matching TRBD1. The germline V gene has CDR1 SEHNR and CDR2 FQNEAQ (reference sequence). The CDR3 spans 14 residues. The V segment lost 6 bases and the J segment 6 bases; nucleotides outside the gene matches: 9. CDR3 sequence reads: CASRPTGDVNGYTF. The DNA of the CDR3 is TGTGCCAGCAGACCGACAGGGGACGTCAATGGCTACACCTTC.